This TCR beta chain was captured in a study of blood T cell repertoires in COVID-19. Trimming took off 7 bases at V and 1 base at J, with 14 bases between the two ends. This CDR3 is built from 14 residues. Germline V lookup: CDR1 MNHEY, CDR2 SMNVEV (reference sequence). Original analysis: Amplifying reference gene primers gave estimates of nucleated cell counts. The protocol was immunoSEQ multiplex PCR, while the TCRdb copy is restricted to in-frame clones and leaves out a portion. That table is the source of V, J and clone size, and D and trimming were worked out from the DNA. The sample yields 95,000 to 150,000 clones, roughly three quarters seen once.

The clonotype comes from a human donor in a cohort sampled during active COVID-19. This rearrangement joins TRBV27 to TRBJ2-7; D may be TRBD2 (5 bases). Sequencing was carried out using peripheral blood. The DNA of the CDR3 is TGTGCCAGCACCCAGGTAGAGGGTTCCTACGAGCAGTACTTC. It specifies CASTQVEGSYEQYF.